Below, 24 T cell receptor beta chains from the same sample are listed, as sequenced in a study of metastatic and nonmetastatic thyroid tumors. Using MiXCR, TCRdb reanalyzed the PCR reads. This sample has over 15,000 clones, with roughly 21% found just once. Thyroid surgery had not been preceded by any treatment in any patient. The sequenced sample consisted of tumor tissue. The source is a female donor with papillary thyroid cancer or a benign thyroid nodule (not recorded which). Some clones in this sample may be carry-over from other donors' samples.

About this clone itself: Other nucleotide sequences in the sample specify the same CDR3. CDR3 in DNA: TGCGCCAGCAGTGAGGCGAGATCCCCACCCCCCCGGTTCTTC. Its protein is CASSEARSPPPRFF. V is TRBV10-2 and J is TRBJ2-1; D not resolved. CDR1 and CDR2 (germline): WSHSY, SAAADI. The CDR3 covers 14 residues. Trimming removed 2 bases from V and 15 bases from J, with 20 bases in between.

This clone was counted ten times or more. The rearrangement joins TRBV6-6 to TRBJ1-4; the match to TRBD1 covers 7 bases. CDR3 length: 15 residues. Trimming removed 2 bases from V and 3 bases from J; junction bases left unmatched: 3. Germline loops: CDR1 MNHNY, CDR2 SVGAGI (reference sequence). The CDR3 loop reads CASSYGRGANEKLFF. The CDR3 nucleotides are TGTGCCAGCAGTTACGGCAGGGGGGCTAATGAAAAACTGTTTTTT.

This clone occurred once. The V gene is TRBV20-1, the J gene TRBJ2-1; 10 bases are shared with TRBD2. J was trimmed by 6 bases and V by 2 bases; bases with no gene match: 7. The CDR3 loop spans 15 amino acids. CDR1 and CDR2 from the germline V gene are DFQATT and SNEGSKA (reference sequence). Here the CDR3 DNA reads TGCAGTGCTAGACAGCTAGCGGGAGAACTCAATGAGCAGTTCTTC. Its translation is CSARQLAGELNEQFF.

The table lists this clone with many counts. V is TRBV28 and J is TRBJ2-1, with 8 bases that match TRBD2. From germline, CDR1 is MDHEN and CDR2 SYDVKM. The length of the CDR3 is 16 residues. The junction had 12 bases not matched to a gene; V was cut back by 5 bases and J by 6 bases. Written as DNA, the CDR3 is TGTGCCAGCAGTGGAAGGAGCGGGAGAACGGGCAATGAGCAGTTCTTC. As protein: CASSGRSGRTGNEQFF.

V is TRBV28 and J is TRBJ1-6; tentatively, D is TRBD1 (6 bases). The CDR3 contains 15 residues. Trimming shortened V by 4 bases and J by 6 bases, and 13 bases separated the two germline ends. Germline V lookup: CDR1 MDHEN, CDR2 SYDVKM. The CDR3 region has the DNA TGTGCCAGCAGTTCCGTGGGGGGCGGTAATTCACCCCTCCACTTT. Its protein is CASSSVGGGNSPLHF.

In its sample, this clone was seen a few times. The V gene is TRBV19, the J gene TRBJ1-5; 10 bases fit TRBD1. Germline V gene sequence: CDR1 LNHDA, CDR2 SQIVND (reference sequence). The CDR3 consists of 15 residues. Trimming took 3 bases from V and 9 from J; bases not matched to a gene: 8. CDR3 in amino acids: CASSIRDRGVVPQHF. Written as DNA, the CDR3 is TGTGCCAGTAGTATCCGGGACAGGGGCGTTGTGCCCCAGCATTTT.

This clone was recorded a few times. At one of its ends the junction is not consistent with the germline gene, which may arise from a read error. In nucleotides, the CDR3 is TGCGCCATCAGTGAGACCCCCTGGACTCCTCCCTACGAGCAGTACTTC. It encodes CAISETPWTPPYEQYF. The V call is TRBV10-2, the J call TRBJ2-7; possible D gene TRBD2, 5 bases. Germline CDR1 reads WSHSY; CDR2 reads SAAADI. The CDR3 is 16 amino acids.

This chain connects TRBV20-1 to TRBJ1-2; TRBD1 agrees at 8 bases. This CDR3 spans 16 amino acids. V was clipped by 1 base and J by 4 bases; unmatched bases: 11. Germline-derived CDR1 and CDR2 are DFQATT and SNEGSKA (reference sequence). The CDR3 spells CSARAARDRSLYGYTF. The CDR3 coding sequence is TGCAGTGCTAGAGCAGCCCGGGACAGGAGCCTCTATGGCTACACCTTC.

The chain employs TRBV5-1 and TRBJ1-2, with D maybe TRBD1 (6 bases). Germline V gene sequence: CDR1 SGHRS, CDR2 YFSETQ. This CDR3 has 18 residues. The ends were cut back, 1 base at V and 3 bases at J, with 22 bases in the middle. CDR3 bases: TGCGCCAGCAGCTTGATTTTCCATCTTTCGGGGGGGCACTATGGCTACACCTTC. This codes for CASSLIFHLSGGHYGYTF.

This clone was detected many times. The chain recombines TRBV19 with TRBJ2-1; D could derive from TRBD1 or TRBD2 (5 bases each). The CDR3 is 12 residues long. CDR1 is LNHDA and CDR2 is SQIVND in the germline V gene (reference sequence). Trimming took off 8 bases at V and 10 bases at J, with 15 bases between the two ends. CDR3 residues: CASRDPPGEQFF. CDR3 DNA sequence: TGTGCCAGTCGGGACCCGCCGGGGGAGCAGTTCTTC.

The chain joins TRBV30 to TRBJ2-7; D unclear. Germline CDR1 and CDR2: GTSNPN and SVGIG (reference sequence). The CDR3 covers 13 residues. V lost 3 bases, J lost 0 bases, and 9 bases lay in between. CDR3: CAWRGPNSYEQYF. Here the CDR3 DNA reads TGTGCCTGGAGAGGGCCCAACTCCTACGAGCAGTACTTC.

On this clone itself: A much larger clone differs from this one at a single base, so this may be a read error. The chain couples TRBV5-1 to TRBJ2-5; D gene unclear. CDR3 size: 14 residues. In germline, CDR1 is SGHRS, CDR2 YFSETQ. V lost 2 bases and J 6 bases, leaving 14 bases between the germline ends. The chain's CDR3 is CASSFKAVGQTQYF. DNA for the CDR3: TGCGCCAGCAGCTTTAAGGCGGTAGGACAGACCCAGTACTTC.

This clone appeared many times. CDR3 DNA sequence: TGCAGTGCTAGAGGGACTAGCGGGATGTGGAGGCGGTATTTT. Its protein product is CSARGTSGMWRRYF. This chain links TRBV20-1 with TRBJ2-3, with 12 bases identical to TRBD2. The CDR3 totals 14 residues. The germline V gene has CDR1 DFQATT and CDR2 SNEGSKA (reference sequence). V was clipped by 1 base and J by 14 bases; unmatched bases: 10.

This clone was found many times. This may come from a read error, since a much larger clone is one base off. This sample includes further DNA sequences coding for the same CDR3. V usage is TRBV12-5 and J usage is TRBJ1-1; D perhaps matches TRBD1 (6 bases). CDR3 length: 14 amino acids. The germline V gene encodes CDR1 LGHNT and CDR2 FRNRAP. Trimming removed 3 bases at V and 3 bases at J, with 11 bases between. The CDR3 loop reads CASGLGGPHTEAFF. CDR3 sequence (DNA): TGTGCTAGTGGTTTAGGGGGGCCCCACACTGAAGCTTTCTTT.

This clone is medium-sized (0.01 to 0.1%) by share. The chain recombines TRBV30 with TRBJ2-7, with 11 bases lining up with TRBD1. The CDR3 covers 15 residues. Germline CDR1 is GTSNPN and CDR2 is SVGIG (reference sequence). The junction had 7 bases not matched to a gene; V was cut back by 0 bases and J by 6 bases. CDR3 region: CAWSVLGQGEFEQYF. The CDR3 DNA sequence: TGTGCCTGGAGTGTACTGGGACAGGGGGAATTCGAGCAGTACTTC.

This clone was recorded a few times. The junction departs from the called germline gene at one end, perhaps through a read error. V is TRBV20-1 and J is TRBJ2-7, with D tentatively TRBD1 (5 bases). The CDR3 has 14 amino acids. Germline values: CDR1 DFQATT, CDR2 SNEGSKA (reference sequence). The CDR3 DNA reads TGTAGTGCTCTTAAAGGGGAAGGGGCATACGAGCAGTACTTC. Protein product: CSALKGEGAYEQYF.

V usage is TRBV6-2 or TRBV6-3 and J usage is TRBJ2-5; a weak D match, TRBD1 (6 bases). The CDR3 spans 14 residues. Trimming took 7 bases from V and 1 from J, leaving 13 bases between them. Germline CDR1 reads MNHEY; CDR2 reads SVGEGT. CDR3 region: CASTITGFQETQYF. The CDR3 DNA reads TGTGCCAGCACCATAACAGGGTTCCAAGAGACCCAGTACTTC.

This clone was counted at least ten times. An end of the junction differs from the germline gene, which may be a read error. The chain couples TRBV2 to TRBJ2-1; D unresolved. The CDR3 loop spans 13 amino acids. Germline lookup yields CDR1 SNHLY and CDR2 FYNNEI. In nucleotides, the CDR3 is TGTGCCAGCAGCGAAGTTAGGGACAATGAGCAGTTCTTC. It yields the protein CASSEVRDNEQFF.

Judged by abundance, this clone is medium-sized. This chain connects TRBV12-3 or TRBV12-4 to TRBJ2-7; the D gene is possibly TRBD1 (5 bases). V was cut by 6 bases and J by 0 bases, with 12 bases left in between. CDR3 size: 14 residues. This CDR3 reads CASSSDSTSYEQYF. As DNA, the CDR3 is TGTGCCAGCAGCTCCGACAGTACCTCCTACGAGCAGTACTTC.

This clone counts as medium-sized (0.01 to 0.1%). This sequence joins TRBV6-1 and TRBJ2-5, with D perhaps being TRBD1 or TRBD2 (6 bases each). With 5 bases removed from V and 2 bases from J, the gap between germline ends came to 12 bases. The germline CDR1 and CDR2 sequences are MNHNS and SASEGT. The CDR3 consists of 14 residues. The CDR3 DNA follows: TGTGCCAGCAGTCAAGGGGGGAGTCAAGAGACCCAGTACTTC. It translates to CASSQGGSQETQYF.

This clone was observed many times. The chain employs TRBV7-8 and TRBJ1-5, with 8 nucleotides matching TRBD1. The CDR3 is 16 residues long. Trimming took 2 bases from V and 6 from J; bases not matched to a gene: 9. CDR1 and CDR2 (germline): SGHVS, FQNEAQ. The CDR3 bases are TGTGCCAGCAGCTTATATGGCCAGGGGGCTATTCAGCCCCAGCATTTT. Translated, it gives CASSLYGQGAIQPQHF.

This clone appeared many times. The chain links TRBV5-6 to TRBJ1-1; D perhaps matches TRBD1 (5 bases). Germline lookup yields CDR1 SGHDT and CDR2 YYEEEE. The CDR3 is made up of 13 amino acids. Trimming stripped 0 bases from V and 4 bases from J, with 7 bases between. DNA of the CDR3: TGTGCCAGCAGCTTGGCGGGGGTCACTGAAGCTTTCTTT. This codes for CASSLAGVTEAFF.

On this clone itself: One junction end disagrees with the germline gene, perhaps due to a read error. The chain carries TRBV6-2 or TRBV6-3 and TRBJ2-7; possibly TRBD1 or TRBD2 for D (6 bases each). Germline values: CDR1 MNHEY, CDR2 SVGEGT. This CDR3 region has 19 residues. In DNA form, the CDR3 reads TGTGCCAGCAGTCCTGACAGGACATCCCTAAGCGGGCACCCAGACGAGCAGCACTTC. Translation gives CASSPDRTSLSGHPDEQHF.

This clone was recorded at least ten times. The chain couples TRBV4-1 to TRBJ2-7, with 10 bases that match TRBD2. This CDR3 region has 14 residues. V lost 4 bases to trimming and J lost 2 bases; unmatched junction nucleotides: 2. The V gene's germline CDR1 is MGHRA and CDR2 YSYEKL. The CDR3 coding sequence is TGCGCCAGCAGCCCCGGGACTAGCGCCTACGAGCAGTACTTC. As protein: CASSPGTSAYEQYF.